This is a list of T cell receptor beta chains from one sample in a study of CD8+ T cells in alopecia areata. Here immunoSEQ multiplex PCR was the method, and the copy in TCRdb shows in-frame clones only, minus some. The sample has roughly 200,000 clones; roughly 56% are singletons. The sequencing input was CD8+ T cells sorted from blood. The receptors were gathered from a human donor in good health. Both conserved end residues are trimmed from each CDR3.

TRBV5-4,ASRSGQGAVGYGYT
TRBV4-1,ASSPHKGGNQPQH
TRBV4-1,ASSPRGCWGS
TRBV14,ASSHGQGRETRY
TRBV1,TSSQEKQY
TRBV9,ASSPGVGSNQPQH
TRBV7-6,ASSLLAGVQETQY
TRBV9,ASSVAGYGYT
TRBV6-5,ASSGGGGYT
TRBV5-1,ASSLAKGGANTEAF
TRBV2,ASGTPGQPQH
TRBV29-1,SAERTSGGASTDTQY
TRBV7-9,ASSLRDTSYEQY
TRBV29-1,SVALAGESTDTQY
TRBV20-1,SAGTGEKLF
TRBV4-1,ASSQDGKTQY
TRBV27,ASSLVAGEETQY
TRBV18,ASSPRWTDLLQETQY
TRBV29-1,SVLSSGYSSGNTIY
TRBV5-4,ASSLGVASGEQF
TRBV30,AWSVEGNQPQH
TRBV11-2,ASSHGARDEQY
TRBV29-1,SVEPRAQVETQY
TRBV9,ASKKGQGHNEQF
TRBV14,ASSQGPGQSNTGELF
TRBV4-1,ASRKGSESSYEQY
TRBV5-1,ASSPGLAGVDPEETQY
TRBV11-2,ASSPTGTANTGELF
TRBV5-1,ASSTGTGGSYNEQF
TRBV27,ASSLLGVDYNSPLH
TRBV7-3,ASSPYGGATEAF
TRBV6-5,ASRTTGLESYEQY
TRBV6-5,ASSYLSASADTQY
TRBV4-1,ASSQRATGGTEAF
TRBV14,ASSQEGRGYT
TRBV29-1,SVIHRDRDQETQY
TRBV7-9,ASSSSRGESTDTQY
TRBV19,ASSIWTEAF
TRBV5-6,ASSQGGTEAF
TRBV7-9,ASSLSTSGALDTQY